Below, 19 T cell receptor beta chains from the same sample are listed, as sequenced in a study of T cells in Graves' hyperthyroidism and ophthalmopathy. TCR beta CDR3 regions were amplified from RNA. First-round RT-PCR of the TCR CDR3 relied on the HTBI primer set. TCRdb passed the multiplex PCR reads through MiXCR, listing each CDR3 protein once. The data show 200,000 to 250,000 distinct CDR3 sequences, with 16% seen just once and 25% to 30% held by the top ten. The specimen was blood. The source of these receptors is a young woman with Graves' ophthalmopathy.

In its sample, this clonotype was seen many times. The V call is TRBV12-3 or TRBV12-4, the J call TRBJ1-2; TRBD1 matches at 9 bases. V was pared by 6 bases and J by 0 bases, with 11 bases of the junction left unmatched. The CDR3 has 17 amino acids. CDR3 sequence (DNA): TGTGCCAGCAGCCCGGCGGACAGGGGTATGCCTAACTATGGCTACACCTTC. It yields the protein CASSPADRGMPNYGYTF.

This clonotype was found once. The rearrangement links TRBV12-3 or TRBV12-4 to TRBJ1-5; D perhaps matches TRBD1 (6 bases). The V end lost 3 bases, the J end lost 5 bases, and 14 bases lay between the germline ends. The CDR3 length is 15 residues. CDR3 amino acids: CASSFPRDTHQPQHF. CDR3 sequence (DNA): TGTGCCAGCAGTTTTCCCCGGGACACGCATCAGCCCCAGCATTTT.

The chain links TRBV5-1 to TRBJ1-5, with no clear D. Trimming cost V 5 bases and J 4 bases, with 16 bases left between them. In germline, CDR1 is SGHRS, CDR2 YFSETQ. CDR3 length equals 15 residues. The CDR3 loop is CASSPLGLGNQPQHF. The CDR3 DNA reads as TGCGCCAGCAGTCCCTTAGGTCTTGGGAATCAGCCCCAGCATTTT.

This clonotype was recorded at least ten times. The CDR3 is CASSPVSPGGGEQYF. CDR3 nucleotide sequence: TGTGCCAGCAGTCCTGTTTCCCCAGGAGGCGGCGAGCAGTACTTC. The chain couples TRBV28 to TRBJ2-7; possibly TRBD2 for D (5 bases). Germline-derived CDR1 and CDR2 are MDHEN and SYDVKM. The CDR3 contains 15 residues. V lost 5 bases to trimming and J lost 6 bases, with 20 bases between them.

In this sample, this clonotype turned up many times. The CDR3 region is CASSSPGGGNEKLFF. DNA of the CDR3: TGTGCCAGCAGTTCTCCAGGGGGCGGTAATGAAAAACTGTTTTTT. The chain has TRBV28 and TRBJ1-4; 8 positions match TRBD1. CDR1 and CDR2 (germline): MDHEN, SYDVKM. The CDR3 is 15 amino acids. V was pared by 4 bases and J by 4 bases, with 5 bases of the junction left unmatched.

This chain links TRBV11-1 with TRBJ2-1; TRBD1 matches at 9 bases. With 3 bases clipped from V and 5 bases from J, the junction kept 8 bases outside the gene matches. CDR3 length equals 16 residues. Germline lookup yields CDR1 SGHAT and CDR2 FQDESV (reference sequence). The DNA of the CDR3 is TGTGCCAGCAGCTTTGGGACAGGGAACCTGAACAATGAGCAGTTCTTC. Translating it yields CASSFGTGNLNNEQFF.

This clonotype was observed many times. The V and J genes are TRBV6-1 and TRBJ2-5, with TRBD1 matching over 8 bases. The CDR3 loop spans 13 amino acids. Germline values: CDR1 MNHNS, CDR2 SASEGT. V trimming: 5 bases; J trimming: 5 bases; junction bases outside the gene matches: 4. Written as DNA, the CDR3 is TGTGCCAGCAGTACGGACAGGGTGGAGACCCAGTACTTC. Residues: CASSTDRVETQYF.

This clonotype was recorded at least ten times. The chain uses TRBV12-3 or TRBV12-4 and TRBJ2-1, with 8 bases fitting TRBD2. The CDR3 sequence is 16 residues long. V was clipped by 5 bases and J by 0 bases; unmatched bases: 6. The CDR3 sequence: CASSTGGASSYNEQFF. CDR3 nucleotide sequence: TGTGCCAGCAGTACCGGGGGGGCTTCCTCCTACAATGAGCAGTTCTTC.

This clonotype was counted at least ten times. This rearrangement joins TRBV28 to TRBJ1-5; D not certain. V lost 5 bases to trimming and J lost 0 bases, with 8 bases between them. Germline-derived CDR1 and CDR2 are MDHEN and SYDVKM. This CDR3 has 14 residues. CDR3 nucleotides: TGTGCCAGCAGTCTAGCGTATAGCAATCAGCCCCAGCATTTT. It specifies CASSLAYSNQPQHF.

This clonotype appeared many times. V gene TRBV18 combines with J gene TRBJ1-1; D perhaps matches TRBD1 (6 bases). Germline V gene sequence: CDR1 KGHSH, CDR2 LQKENI. The CDR3 loop spans 18 amino acids. V dropped 3 bases and J dropped 0 bases, with 20 bases sitting between them. The CDR3 here is CASSPQHRVAGMNTEAFF. The CDR3 DNA sequence: TGTGCCAGCTCACCCCAACACAGGGTAGCGGGGATGAACACTGAAGCTTTCTTT.

There are many counts of this clonotype. This chain connects TRBV2 to TRBJ2-1; D gene ambiguous. Deletions cut 1 base from V and 7 bases from J, with 11 bases between. The CDR3 contains 14 residues. Germline-derived CDR1 and CDR2 are SNHLY and FYNNEI. The CDR3 DNA is TGTGCCAGCAGTGAAGAGGACGGCCAAAATGAGCAGTTCTTC. This translates into CASSEEDGQNEQFF.

Many counts were recorded for this clonotype. The gene calls are TRBV28 and TRBJ2-1; 8 bases are shared with TRBD1. CDR3 length: 15 residues. Germline-derived CDR1 and CDR2 are MDHEN and SYDVKM. The trim removed 3 bases at V and 5 bases at J, leaving 6 bases unmatched. The CDR3 DNA reads as TGTGCCAGCAGTTTGGGGCCGGGACAGGACAATGAGCAGTTCTTC. It translates to CASSLGPGQDNEQFF.

As concerns this clonotype: The junction shows a germline mismatch at one end, possibly a read error. V is TRBV12-3 or TRBV12-4 and J is TRBJ1-1, with D hard to call. The CDR3 has 12 residues. CDR3 amino acids: CASSLSYTGAFF. CDR3 sequence (DNA): TGTGCCAGCAGTTTGTCTTATACTGGAGCTTTCTTT.

This clonotype has ten or more counts. The chain combines TRBV11-3 with TRBJ2-1; TRBD1 might be the D (6 bases). Trimming took 3 bases from V and 3 from J, leaving 15 bases between them. There are 16 residues in the CDR3. Germline CDR1 is SGHNT and CDR2 is YENEEA. The CDR3 is CASSFYTGKRYNEQFF. Written as DNA, the CDR3 is TGTGCCAGCAGCTTTTACACAGGGAAACGCTACAATGAGCAGTTCTTC.

This clonotype was found many times. The genes are TRBV7-2 and TRBJ1-5, with a weak D call TRBD1 (5 bases). CDR1 is SGHTA, CDR2 FQGNSA, per germline. V lost 5 bases to trimming and J lost 11 bases, with 16 bases between them. The CDR3 contains 13 residues. The CDR3 DNA reads TGTGCCAGCAGCGCGACAGCCGGGGGAGCCCAGCATTTT. It yields the protein CASSATAGGAQHF.

This clonotype was detected many times. The V gene is TRBV9, the J gene TRBJ1-5, with D tentatively TRBD1 (5 bases). V was pared by 3 bases and J by 2 bases, with 9 bases between. The CDR3 runs to 14 residues. CDR1 is SGDLS, CDR2 YYNGEE, per germline. As DNA, the CDR3 is TGTGCCAGCAGCGCGGGACGGGGCAATCAGCCCCAGCATTTT. As protein: CASSAGRGNQPQHF.

At least ten counts were recorded for this clonotype. V gene TRBV11-2 combines with J gene TRBJ2-2; 11 nucleotides line up with TRBD2. Unmatched junction bases numbered 1, after V lost 4 bases and J lost 3 bases. This CDR3 spans 15 amino acids. Germline V gene lookup returns CDR1 SGHAT and CDR2 FQNNGV. CDR3 loop: CASSSSGRHTGELFF. CDR3 in DNA: TGTGCCAGCAGCTCTAGCGGGAGGCACACCGGGGAGCTGTTTTTT.

The chain recombines TRBV28 with TRBJ2-7; 11 nucleotides align to TRBD1. Germline lookup yields CDR1 MDHEN and CDR2 SYDVKM. The trim removed 5 bases at V and 6 bases at J, leaving 12 bases unmatched. The CDR3 length is 16 residues. The CDR3 DNA follows: TGTGCCAGCAGTGGGACCGGGACAGGGGGATTCGGCGAGCAGTACTTC. The encoded protein is CASSGTGTGGFGEQYF. Full variable domain (rest looked up from reference TRBV28 and TRBJ2-7): DVKVTQSSRYLVKRTGEKVFLECVQDMDHENMFWYRQDPGLGLRLIYFSYDVKMKEKGDIPEGYSVSREKKERFSLILESASTNQTSMYLCASSGTGTGGFGEQYFGPGTRLTVT.

The table lists this clonotype with many counts. The chain employs TRBV20-1 and TRBJ1-1; D is ambiguous. From germline, CDR1 is DFQATT and CDR2 SNEGSKA (reference sequence). V was pared by 0 bases and J by 4 bases, with 9 bases between. This CDR3 spans 13 amino acids. CDR3 DNA sequence: TGCAGTGCTAGAGATATGGGTAGCACTGAAGCTTTCTTT. This encodes CSARDMGSTEAFF.